The present entry profiles one TCR beta chain with its context. The antigen is not known. This CDR3 is 17 amino acids long. Losses at the gene ends were 2 bases for V and 2 bases for J; bases not matched to a gene: 10. Germline V gene lookup returns CDR1 MDHEN and CDR2 SYDVKM. This record comes from a study of shared clonotypes between healthy human individuals. Study-wide findings and caveats: Sorted-subset samples were not fully sequenced, rarefaction indicated. Among the subsets, naive ones generally showed larger estimated richness than memory ones. Non-shared clonotypes were found to have lower generation probabilities than the clonotypes that were shared by all four of the sorted-subset donors.

Those who donated, Caucasian adults without exception, all lived in Nashville, Tennessee. The assay was immunoSEQ multiplex PCR, and TCRdb's table has in-frame clones only and misses some. The sample shows about 2.4 million clones, just over 90% of them seen only once. Sequences were obtained from naive CD4+ T cells sorted from blood. The sample's subset: CD45RA+ positively selected. This chain joins TRBV28 and TRBJ2-7; 9 bases align to TRBD1. This receptor was obtained from a young man in good health. The CDR3 DNA reads as TGTGCCAGCAGTTTAGATCGCACAGGGGGCAGAGCCTACGAGCAGTACTTC. Amino acids: CASSLDRTGGRAYEQYF.